The 27 T cell receptor beta chains below all came from one sample that was sequenced in a study of high-grade serous ovarian cancer treatment subgroups. The tumor samples were collected prior to definitive surgery or chemotherapy. The assay was immunoSEQ multiplex PCR, and TCRdb's table has in-frame clones only and misses some. In the table there are roughly 7,700 clones, about 69% of which are singletons. The sequenced sample consisted of tumor tissue. Receptor source: a human donor with high-grade serous ovarian cancer.

V and J are TRBV15 and TRBJ2-7; D call uncertain. Germline V gene sequence: CDR1 LNHNV, CDR2 YYDKDF (reference sequence). The V end was cut by 5 bases, the J end by 0 bases, with 8 bases between. The CDR3 runs 13 residues. The CDR3: CATSFRTSYEQYF. Written as DNA, the CDR3 is TGTGCCACCAGCTTCCGGACCTCCTACGAGCAGTACTTC.

The gene calls are TRBV6-5 and TRBJ2-7; 8 nucleotides agree with TRBD2. V lost 7 bases to trimming and J lost 6 bases; unmatched junction nucleotides: 11. CDR3 length equals 14 residues. The germline gives CDR1 MNHEY, CDR2 SVGAGI. In DNA form, the CDR3 reads TGTGCCAGCACACCGACTAGCGCCCTCCGCGAGCAGTACTTC. Translation: CASTPTSALREQYF.

This rearrangement joins TRBV7-3 to TRBJ1-4, with 9 bases matching TRBD1. Germline CDR1 reads SGHTA; CDR2 reads FQGTGA. The V and J ends lost 5 bases and 6 bases, in that order; junction bases with no gene match: 1. This CDR3 is 13 amino acids long. CDR3: CASSRDRDEKLFF. CDR3 nucleotides: TGTGCCAGCAGCCGGGACAGGGATGAAAAACTGTTTTTT.

The chain carries TRBV5-4 and TRBJ1-4; TRBD1 aligns across 9 bases. The CDR3 loop spans 15 amino acids. Germline CDR1 SGHNT, CDR2 YYREEE (reference sequence). Germline trimming cut 3 bases from V and 6 bases from J; bases unmatched to any gene: 6. The CDR3 region has the DNA TGTGCCAGCAGCTCGAACAGGGGGCTGGATGAAAAACTGTTTTTT. Amino acid sequence: CASSSNRGLDEKLFF. The variable domain in full, with the rest retrieved from reference TRBV5-4 and TRBJ1-4, is ETGVTQSPTHLIKTRGQQVTLRCSSQSGHNTVSWYQQALGQGPQFIFQYYREEENGRGNFPPRFSGLQFPNYSSELNVNALELDDSALYLCASSSNRGLDEKLFFGSGTQLSVL.

This sequence joins TRBV11-2 and TRBJ2-7; D not certain. Per the germline V gene, CDR1 is SGHAT and CDR2 is FQNNGV. The CDR3 contains 13 residues. V dropped 2 bases and J dropped 9 bases, with 14 bases sitting between them. The CDR3 bases are TGTGCCAGCAGCTTAACGGAGACCGCCGCGCAGTACTTC. Its protein is CASSLTETAAQYF.

This clone was detected once. This CDR3 is CASSDSTSGGHNEQFF. The CDR3 bases are TGTGCCAGCAGTGACTCGACTAGCGGGGGGCACAATGAGCAGTTCTTC. The chain is built from TRBV6-4 and TRBJ2-1, with 13 bases that match TRBD2. The junction had 1 base not matched to a gene; V was cut back by 0 bases and J by 5 bases. The germline gives CDR1 MRHNA, CDR2 SNTAGT. This CDR3 contains 16 residues.

This clone appeared a single time. This rearrangement joins TRBV6-5 to TRBJ2-3; 8 nucleotides align to TRBD1. Unmatched junction bases numbered 3, after V lost 6 bases and J lost 4 bases. This CDR3 region has 13 residues. CDR1 MNHEY and CDR2 SVGAGI come from the germline V gene. The CDR3 spells CASRRQGSDTQYF. DNA for the CDR3: TGTGCCAGCAGGCGACAGGGGTCAGATACGCAGTATTTT.

The rearrangement uses TRBV25-1 and TRBJ2-1; D is undetermined. V was trimmed by 6 bases and J by 5 bases, leaving 11 bases between them. Looked up from germline, CDR1 is MGHDK and CDR2 is SYGVNS. The CDR3 spans 13 residues. CDR3 sequence reads: CASSLEWNNEQFF. CDR3 coding DNA: TGTGCCAGCAGCCTCGAGTGGAACAATGAGCAGTTCTTC.

This sequence joins TRBV18 and TRBJ2-2, with a tentative D call TRBD1 (6 bases). The CDR3 runs 15 residues. Germline V gives CDR1 KGHSH, CDR2 LQKENI. V was trimmed by 5 bases and J by 4 bases, leaving 14 bases between them. The CDR3 sequence is CASSWAQGITGELFF. The CDR3, as DNA: TGTGCCAGCTCATGGGCACAGGGAATCACCGGGGAGCTGTTTTTT.

This clone was seen a few times. The rearrangement joins TRBV13 to TRBJ1-6; D unclear. The CDR3 has 14 amino acids. Germline V lookup: CDR1 PRHDT, CDR2 FYEKMQ (reference sequence). Trimming took 5 bases from V and 4 from J, leaving 9 bases between them. CDR3 bases: TGTGCCAGCAGCCAAGCACAGTATAATTCACCCCTCCACTTT. It codes for CASSQAQYNSPLHF. The variable domain in full, completed from reference TRBV13 and TRBJ1-6, reads AAGVIQSPRHLIKEKRETATLKCYPIPRHDTVYWYQQGPGQDPQFLISFYEKMQSDKGSIPDRFSAQQFSDYHSELNMSSLELGDSALYFCASSQAQYNSPLHFGNGTRLTVT.

This chain uses TRBV27 with TRBJ1-2; D may be TRBD1 (6 bases). CDR1 and CDR2 from the germline V gene are MNHEY and SMNVEV (reference sequence). Trimming stripped 2 bases from V and 8 bases from J, with 18 bases between. This CDR3 spans 15 amino acids. CDR3 amino acids: CASSLLGGTPAGYTF. CDR3 bases: TGTGCCAGCAGTTTACTAGGGGGGACTCCCGCAGGCTACACCTTC.

This chain joins TRBV7-2 and TRBJ2-7; D remains ambiguous. From germline, CDR1 is SGHTA and CDR2 FQGNSA. V was pared by 1 base and J by 2 bases, with 3 bases between. CDR3 length equals 12 residues. CDR3: CASSLETYEQYF. Here the CDR3 DNA reads TGTGCCAGCAGCTTAGAGACCTACGAGCAGTACTTC.

This rearrangement joins TRBV27 to TRBJ1-5; D is unclear. V lost 1 base to trimming and J lost 6 bases, with 13 bases between them. Per the germline V gene, CDR1 is MNHEY and CDR2 is SMNVEV (reference sequence). This CDR3 comprises 15 residues. The CDR3 loop reads CASSLFSGNTQPQHF. CDR3 bases: TGTGCCAGCAGTTTATTTTCAGGAAATACTCAGCCCCAGCATTTT.

This clone was observed a few times. This CDR3 reads CASGTGAYEQYF. CDR3 sequence (DNA): TGTGCCAGTGGGACAGGGGCCTACGAGCAGTACTTC. The chain employs TRBV19 and TRBJ2-7; 10 bases are shared with TRBD1. The CDR3 loop spans 12 amino acids. The trim removed 8 bases at V and 2 bases at J, leaving 0 bases unmatched. Germline V lookup: CDR1 LNHDA, CDR2 SQIVND (reference sequence).

The rearrangement uses TRBV6-5 and TRBJ2-7; D is perhaps TRBD1 (5 bases). The ends were cut back, 4 bases at V and 2 bases at J, with 12 bases in the middle. CDR1 MNHEY and CDR2 SVGAGI come from the germline V gene. This CDR3 region has 14 residues. CDR3 region: CASSSGSLTYEQYF. The CDR3, as DNA: TGTGCCAGCAGTTCAGGGTCCCTTACCTACGAGCAGTACTTC.

The rearrangement uses TRBV7-6 and TRBJ2-7; 9 nucleotides align to TRBD2. J lost 2 bases, V lost 4 bases, and 6 bases had no gene match. There are 15 residues in the CDR3. The germline V gene encodes CDR1 SGHVS and CDR2 FNYEAQ. The CDR3 protein is CASSSLAGNTYEQYF. Written as DNA, the CDR3 is TGTGCCAGCAGCTCCCTAGCGGGAAACACCTACGAGCAGTACTTC.

V is TRBV7-3 and J is TRBJ2-1; 8 nucleotides line up with TRBD2. This CDR3 region has 14 residues. After removal of 5 bases from V and 8 bases from J, the junction contained 8 bases not matched to a gene. Germline loops: CDR1 SGHTA, CDR2 FQGTGA. The CDR3 DNA reads TGTGCCAGCAGCCCCCTCGCGGGAGGCCATGAGCAGTTCTTC. Protein: CASSPLAGGHEQFF.

V and J are TRBV10-3 and TRBJ2-1; maybe TRBD2 (6 bases). CDR3 size: 14 residues. With 4 bases removed from V and 0 bases from J, the gap between germline ends came to 7 bases. The V gene's germline CDR1 is ENHRY and CDR2 SYGVKD. CDR3 sequence (DNA): TGTGCCATCAGTGGAGCGGGCTCCTACAATGAGCAGTTCTTC. Protein: CAISGAGSYNEQFF.

The V gene is TRBV4-3, the J gene TRBJ1-3, with no clear D. The ends were cut back, 4 bases at V and 0 bases at J, with 13 bases in the middle. Per germline, CDR1 LGHNA and CDR2 YSLEER. The CDR3 sequence is 16 residues long. The CDR3 loop is CASSPTQEISGNTIYF. CDR3 in DNA: TGCGCCAGCAGCCCAACCCAGGAAATCTCTGGAAACACCATATATTTT.

The chain employs TRBV5-1 and TRBJ2-1, with D possibly matching TRBD1 (6 bases). The CDR3 length is 14 residues. V lost 3 bases and J 6 bases, leaving 13 bases between the germline ends. Germline-derived CDR1 and CDR2 are SGHRS and YFSETQ. The CDR3 sequence is CASSSGLGANEQFF. The CDR3 coding sequence is TGCGCCAGCAGCTCGGGCCTGGGGGCCAATGAGCAGTTCTTC.

The V and J genes are TRBV29-1 and TRBJ2-7, with a tentative D call TRBD1 (5 bases). The ends were cut back, 5 bases at V and 3 bases at J, with 17 bases in the middle. The CDR3 is made up of 14 amino acids. Germline-derived CDR1 and CDR2 are SQVTM and ANQGSEA. CDR3 DNA: TGCAGCGTTCTAAAGACCCTTGACAGCTACGAGCAGTACTTC. As protein: CSVLKTLDSYEQYF.

This clone was counted once. The V gene is TRBV11-3, the J gene TRBJ1-4; no reliable D call. CDR1 is SGHNT, CDR2 YENEEA, per germline. This CDR3 comprises 15 residues. The ends were cut back, 1 base at V and 3 bases at J, with 9 bases in the middle. Here the CDR3 DNA reads TGTGCCAGCAGCTTAGGTCCAGGACCTAATGAAAAACTGTTTTTT. This translates into CASSLGPGPNEKLFF.

The J gene is TRBJ2-2, the V gene TRBV7-3; D possibly corresponds to TRBD2 (5 bases). The germline V gene has CDR1 SGHTA and CDR2 FQGTGA. This CDR3 is 15 amino acids long. The V end lost 6 bases, the J end lost 2 bases, and 13 bases lay between the germline ends. The CDR3 protein is CASSLDGVNTGELFF. In DNA, the CDR3 is TGTGCCAGCAGTCTCGACGGGGTAAACACCGGGGAGCTGTTTTTT.

This clone appeared a few times. The chain recombines TRBV9 with TRBJ1-1, with a tentative D call TRBD1 (5 bases). Trimming took 0 bases from V and 5 from J, leaving 11 bases between them. The CDR3 has 14 amino acids. Germline V CDR1 and CDR2: SGDLS, YYNGEE. The CDR3 DNA reads TGTGCCAGCAGCGTAGCCCCCGGGGGGACTGAAGCTTTCTTT. Protein product: CASSVAPGGTEAFF.

This clone occurred a few times. The chain is built from TRBV11-2 and TRBJ2-7; TRBD2 matches at 7 bases. The trim removed 8 bases at V and 2 bases at J, leaving 3 bases unmatched. The CDR3 has 12 amino acids. CDR1 and CDR2 (germline): SGHAT, FQNNGV. Here the CDR3 reads CASGRGAYEQYF. Here the CDR3 DNA reads TGTGCCAGCGGACGGGGGGCCTACGAGCAGTACTTC.

This clone was seen more than once but under ten times. CDR3 in DNA: TGTGCCAGTATGGGGACAGTTGGAAACACTGAAGCTTTCTTT. Protein sequence: CASMGTVGNTEAFF. This chain joins TRBV19 and TRBJ1-1, with 7 bases aligning to TRBD1. Germline CDR1 reads LNHDA; CDR2 reads SQIVND (reference sequence). The trim removed 7 bases at V and 2 bases at J, leaving 7 bases unmatched. The CDR3 length is 14 residues.

The chain links TRBV6-1 to TRBJ1-5; D remains ambiguous. Deletions cut 7 bases from V and 7 bases from J, with 17 bases between. Germline V gives CDR1 MNHNS, CDR2 SASEGT. This CDR3 contains 14 residues. CDR3 nucleotides: TGTGCCAGCAATCGGGAGGCAGCCGCCCAGCCCCAGCATTTT. It translates to CASNREAAAQPQHF.